This passage covers 25 T cell receptor beta chains from one sample sequenced in a study of T-cell reconstitution after alpha-beta-depleted transplantation in children. Unique molecular identifiers tagged the TCRbeta library. A single record per CDR3 protein comes from TCRdb applying MiXCR to the PCR reads. This sample has around 960,000 distinct CDR3 sequences; around 30% occur once, and the top ten carry about 28%. The material sequenced was PBMCs, mostly from graft donor cells, taken 360 days after TCRalphabeta/CD19-depleted stem cell transplant. All receptors derive from a boy in the first two years of life who had a stem cell transplant for SCID, so the T cells may come from the graft donor.

This clonotype has more than one count but fewer than ten. The gene calls are TRBV6-1 and TRBJ2-2, with TRBD1 identical over 9 bases. Per the germline V gene, CDR1 is MNHNS and CDR2 is SASEGT. V shed 6 bases, J shed 6 bases, and the junction held 8 bases outside the gene matches. The CDR3 is made up of 15 amino acids. The DNA for the CDR3 is TGTGCCAGCAGGCCTTCCGGGACAGGGTCCGGGGAGCTGTTTTTT. Its translation: CASRPSGTGSGELFF.

The chain employs TRBV6-5 and TRBJ2-1; D remains ambiguous. V lost 4 bases and J 0 bases, leaving 13 bases between the germline ends. CDR1 and CDR2 (germline): MNHEY, SVGAGI. The CDR3 consists of 16 residues. The CDR3 spells CASSLNIPSSYNEQFF. The DNA for the CDR3 is TGTGCCAGCAGTTTAAATATCCCCAGCTCCTACAATGAGCAGTTCTTC.

This chain links TRBV5-1 with TRBJ2-7; TRBD2 matches 7 bases. Germline CDR1 reads SGHRS; CDR2 reads YFSETQ. V shed 2 bases, J shed 5 bases, and the junction held 7 bases outside the gene matches. The CDR3 length is 14 residues. This chain's CDR3 is CASSLRDYPDEQYF. CDR3 in DNA: TGCGCCAGCAGCTTAAGGGACTACCCTGACGAGCAGTACTTC.

There are a few counts of this clonotype. The chain is built from TRBV29-1 and TRBJ1-1; a possible D gene is TRBD1 (5 bases). The CDR3 is 13 residues long. Trimming stripped 7 bases from V and 5 bases from J, with 17 bases between. CDR1 SQVTM and CDR2 ANQGSEA come from the germline V gene. The CDR3, as DNA: TGCAGCGGGACCGGGGGGAGAGGAACTGAAGCTTTCTTT. Its protein product is CSGTGGRGTEAFF.

The rearrangement uses TRBV30 and TRBJ2-7, with 8 nucleotides matching TRBD1. Looked up from germline, CDR1 is GTSNPN and CDR2 is SVGIG (reference sequence). V was pared by 1 base and J by 2 bases, with 7 bases of the junction left unmatched. This CDR3 comprises 15 residues. The DNA for the CDR3 is TGTGCCTGGAGTGCCTCGACAGGGGTACCCTACGAGCAGTACTTC. Translated: CAWSASTGVPYEQYF. The complete variable domain, with remaining parts taken from reference TRBV30 and TRBJ2-7, reads SQTIHQWPATLVQPVGSPLSLECTVEGTSNPNLYWYRQAAGRGLQLLFYSVGIGQISSEVPQNLSASRPQDRQFILSSKKLLLSDSGFYLCAWSASTGVPYEQYFGPGTRLTVT.

This clonotype appeared once. The rearrangement links TRBV12-3 or TRBV12-4 to TRBJ2-6; D uncertain. The CDR3 is 16 residues long. V was trimmed by 5 bases and J by 0 bases, leaving 11 bases between them. CDR3: CASSPGQSSGANVLTF. CDR3 coding DNA: TGTGCCAGCAGTCCAGGCCAGAGCTCTGGGGCCAACGTCCTGACTTTC.

This clonotype turned up a few times. The chain couples TRBV6-1 to TRBJ2-7; D is possibly TRBD1 (6 bases). The CDR3 is made up of 15 amino acids. Germline V gene sequence: CDR1 MNHNS, CDR2 SASEGT. Trimming left V 5 bases short and J 3 bases short, with 17 bases between. CDR3 in amino acids: CASSIGQLTNYEQYF. In DNA form, the CDR3 reads TGTGCCAGCAGTATAGGACAGTTGACCAACTACGAGCAGTACTTC.

This clonotype was seen more than once but under ten times. The J gene is TRBJ2-7, the V gene TRBV9, with D perhaps TRBD1 (6 bases). Germline V gene lookup returns CDR1 SGDLS and CDR2 YYNGEE. This CDR3 contains 16 residues. The V end lost 0 bases, the J end lost 2 bases, and 15 bases lay between the germline ends. This CDR3 reads CASSVGWQGSPYEQYF. CDR3 DNA sequence: TGTGCCAGCAGCGTAGGCTGGCAGGGGAGTCCCTACGAGCAGTACTTC.

In its sample, this clonotype was seen a few times. This chain links TRBV20-1 with TRBJ1-5; tentative D call: TRBD1 (5 bases). Trimming removed 5 bases from V and 13 bases from J, with 15 bases in between. CDR1 DFQATT and CDR2 SNEGSKA come from the germline V gene (reference sequence). The CDR3 loop spans 11 amino acids. CDR3 amino acids: CSALGGFNQHF. The CDR3 region has the DNA TGCAGTGCTTTGGGGGGTTTTAATCAGCATTTT.

The rearrangement joins TRBV5-1 to TRBJ2-4; maybe TRBD2 (5 bases). The CDR3 is 15 amino acids. The V end lost 0 bases, the J end lost 2 bases, and 9 bases lay between the germline ends. Per the germline V gene, CDR1 is SGHRS and CDR2 is YFSETQ. The CDR3 DNA sequence: TGCGCCAGCAGCTTGGCGACTACGACCAAAAACATTCAGTACTTC. Amino acids: CASSLATTTKNIQYF.

V usage is TRBV29-1 and J usage is TRBJ1-2; TRBD1 matches 7 bases. The CDR3 consists of 14 residues. The J segment lost 5 bases and the V segment lost 4 bases, leaving 10 bases of the junction unmatched. Germline assignment: CDR1 SQVTM and CDR2 ANQGSEA. This chain's CDR3 is CSVASQGGIYGYTF. The CDR3 DNA sequence: TGCAGCGTTGCATCCCAGGGGGGTATTTATGGCTACACCTTC.

This chain uses TRBV6-5 with TRBJ2-7; 7 bases map to TRBD1. The CDR3 is made up of 14 amino acids. Trimming cost V 4 bases and J 2 bases; bases outside gene matches: 5. CDR1 is MNHEY, CDR2 SVGAGI, per germline. The CDR3 sequence: CASSFTGTAYEQYF. CDR3 bases: TGTGCCAGCAGTTTTACCGGGACAGCCTACGAGCAGTACTTC.

The J gene is TRBJ2-3, the V gene TRBV2, with 14 bases lining up with TRBD2. CDR1 is SNHLY, CDR2 FYNNEI, per germline. This CDR3 region has 18 residues. V lost 7 bases, J lost 2 bases, and 11 bases stayed unmatched. CDR3 region: CASMTSGRGPKLTDTQYF. The CDR3 DNA is TGTGCCAGCATGACTAGCGGGAGGGGGCCGAAACTCACAGATACGCAGTATTTT.

This clonotype was counted between two and nine times. This chain joins TRBV18 and TRBJ1-2; unclear D gene. The ends were cut back, 3 bases at V and 4 bases at J, with 9 bases in the middle. This CDR3 region has 13 residues. The germline gives CDR1 KGHSH, CDR2 LQKENI. CDR3 DNA sequence: TGTGCCAGCTCACCGGGAGGAACCTATGGCTACACCTTC. It codes for CASSPGGTYGYTF.

This sequence joins TRBV12-3 or TRBV12-4 and TRBJ1-1; D not resolved. This CDR3 contains 14 residues. Trimming removed 8 bases from V and 0 bases from J, with 13 bases in between. CDR3 sequence reads: CASVRIHVNTEAFF. The CDR3 bases are TGTGCCAGCGTCCGTATTCATGTGAACACTGAAGCTTTCTTT.

The chain recombines TRBV7-8 with TRBJ2-3; D remains ambiguous. The CDR3 runs to 13 residues. CDR1 is SGHVS and CDR2 is FQNEAQ in the germline V gene. V was pared by 5 bases and J by 2 bases, with 8 bases between. The CDR3 region is CASSSFLTDTQYF. The CDR3 coding sequence is TGTGCCAGCAGCAGCTTTCTCACAGATACGCAGTATTTT. Together with reference TRBV7-8 and TRBJ2-3, the CDR3 gives the full variable domain: GAGVSQSPRYKVAKRGQDVALRCDPISGHVSLFWYQQALGQGPEFLTYFQNEAQLDKSGLPSDRFFAERPEGSVSTLKIQRTQQEDSAVYLCASSSFLTDTQYFGPGTRLTVL.

This clonotype has only a few counts. The chain carries TRBV29-1 and TRBJ1-2; D unclear. CDR3 length: 12 residues. The V and J ends lost 6 bases and 1 base respectively, with 9 bases between them. Germline values: CDR1 SQVTM, CDR2 ANQGSEA. The CDR3 loop is CSVPTVNYGYTF. CDR3 sequence (DNA): TGCAGCGTCCCTACAGTTAACTATGGCTACACCTTC.

The rearrangement links TRBV20-1 to TRBJ2-3, with unresolved D. Germline V gene sequence: CDR1 DFQATT, CDR2 SNEGSKA (reference sequence). This CDR3 has 15 amino acids. Deletions cut 1 base from V and 0 bases from J, with 11 bases between. For the CDR3, the DNA is TGCAGTGCTAGAGTCGGACCGGACAGCACAGATACGCAGTATTTT. Translation: CSARVGPDSTDTQYF.

This chain connects TRBV28 to TRBJ1-1, with TRBD1 identical over 8 bases. This CDR3 region has 14 residues. Germline V gene data show CDR1 as MDHEN and CDR2 as SYDVKM. The trim removed 8 bases at V and 1 base at J, leaving 6 bases unmatched. In DNA form, the CDR3 reads TGTGCCAGCCCGCCCAGGGGGCCGAACACTGAAGCTTTCTTT. It specifies CASPPRGPNTEAFF.

This sequence joins TRBV20-1 and TRBJ1-5; TRBD1 agrees at 10 bases. The CDR3 extends over 16 amino acids. Trimming cost V 2 bases and J 0 bases; bases outside gene matches: 4. CDR1 DFQATT and CDR2 SNEGSKA come from the germline V gene (reference sequence). The CDR3 protein is CSARRTGGDSNQPQHF. The DNA of the CDR3 is TGCAGTGCTAGAAGGACAGGGGGGGATAGCAATCAGCCCCAGCATTTT.

The chain uses TRBV5-1 and TRBJ2-1; D possibly corresponds to TRBD1 (5 bases). The ends were cut back, 2 bases at V and 3 bases at J, with 9 bases in the middle. CDR3 length equals 14 residues. The germline V gene has CDR1 SGHRS and CDR2 YFSETQ. The CDR3 spells CASSLQTVYNEQFF. CDR3 bases: TGCGCCAGCAGCTTACAGACAGTCTACAATGAGCAGTTCTTC. The complete variable domain, with remaining parts taken from reference TRBV5-1 and TRBJ2-1, reads KAGVTQTPRYLIKTRGQQVTLSCSPISGHRSVSWYQQTPGQGLQFLFEYFSETQRNKGNFPGRFSGRQFSNSRSEMNVSTLELGDSALYLCASSLQTVYNEQFFGPGTRLTVL.

This chain uses TRBV4-1 with TRBJ2-5; 7 bases map to TRBD1. The CDR3 covers 15 residues. J lost 0 bases, V lost 2 bases, and 3 bases had no gene match. Germline V gene lookup returns CDR1 MGHRA and CDR2 YSYEKL. The CDR3, as DNA: TGCGCCAGCAGCCAACCCGACAGGGACCAAGAGACCCAGTACTTC. Its protein is CASSQPDRDQETQYF.

The chain employs TRBV5-1 and TRBJ2-7; 7 bases map to TRBD1. The V segment lost 7 bases and the J segment 1 base; nucleotides outside the gene matches: 5. This CDR3 is 13 amino acids long. Germline-derived CDR1 and CDR2 are SGHRS and YFSETQ. CDR3 amino acids: CASGDRASYEQYF. The CDR3 nucleotides are TGCGCCAGCGGAGACAGGGCTTCCTACGAGCAGTACTTC.

There are a few counts of this clonotype. One junction end does not reproduce the germline sequence, and a read error may be involved. The gene calls are TRBV20-1 and TRBJ2-5, with 8 bases aligning to TRBD2. The germline gives CDR1 DFQATT, CDR2 SNEGSKA (reference sequence). CDR3 length: 14 residues. The CDR3 is CSARGAGDRETQYF. The CDR3 nucleotides are TGCAGTGCGAGAGGAGCGGGGGATAGAGAGACCCAGTACTTC.

The chain employs TRBV5-5 and TRBJ2-6, with TRBD1 matching over 11 bases. Germline trimming cut 3 bases from V and 1 base from J; bases unmatched to any gene: 6. CDR1 and CDR2 (germline): SGHKS, YYEKEE (reference sequence). The CDR3 extends over 18 amino acids. CDR3 coding DNA: TGTGCCAGCAGCTCTACGGGACAGGGGGTTTCTGGGGCCAACGTCCTGACTTTC. As protein: CASSSTGQGVSGANVLTF.